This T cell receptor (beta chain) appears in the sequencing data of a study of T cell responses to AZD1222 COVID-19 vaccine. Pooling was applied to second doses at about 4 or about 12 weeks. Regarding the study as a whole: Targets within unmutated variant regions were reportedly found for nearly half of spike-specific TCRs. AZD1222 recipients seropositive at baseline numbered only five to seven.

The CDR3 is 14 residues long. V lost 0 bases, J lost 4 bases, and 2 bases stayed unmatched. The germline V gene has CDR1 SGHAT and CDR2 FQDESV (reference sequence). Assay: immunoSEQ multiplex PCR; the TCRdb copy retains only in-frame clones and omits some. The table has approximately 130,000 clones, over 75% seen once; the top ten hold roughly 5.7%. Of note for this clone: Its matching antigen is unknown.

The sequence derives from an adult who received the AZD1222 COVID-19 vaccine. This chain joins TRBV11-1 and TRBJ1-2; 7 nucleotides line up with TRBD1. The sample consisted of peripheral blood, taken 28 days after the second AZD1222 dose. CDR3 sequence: CASSLATGLYGYTF. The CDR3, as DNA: TGTGCCAGCAGCTTAGCGACAGGGCTCTATGGCTACACCTTC.